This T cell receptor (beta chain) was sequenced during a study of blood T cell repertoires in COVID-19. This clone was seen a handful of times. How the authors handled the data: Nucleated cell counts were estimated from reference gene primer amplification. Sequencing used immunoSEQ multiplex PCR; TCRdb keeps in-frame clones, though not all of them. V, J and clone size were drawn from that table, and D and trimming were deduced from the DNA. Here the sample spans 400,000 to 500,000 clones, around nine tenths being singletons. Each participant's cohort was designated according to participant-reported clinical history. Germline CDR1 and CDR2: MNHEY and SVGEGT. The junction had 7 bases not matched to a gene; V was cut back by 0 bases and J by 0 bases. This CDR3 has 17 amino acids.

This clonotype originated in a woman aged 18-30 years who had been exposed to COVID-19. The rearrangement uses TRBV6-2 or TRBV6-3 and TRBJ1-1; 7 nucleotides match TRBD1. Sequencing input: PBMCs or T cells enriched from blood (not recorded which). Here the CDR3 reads CASSYSRTGAVNTEAFF. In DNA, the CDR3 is TGTGCCAGCAGTTACTCTAGGACAGGAGCCGTGAACACTGAAGCTTTCTTT.